Listed below are T cell receptor beta chains from one sample, sequenced in a study of blood T cell repertoires in COVID-19. Using immunoSEQ multiplex PCR, the repertoire was profiled, and TCRdb retains in-frame clones only, with some absent. The top ten hold 3.5% of the sample, which has 130,000 to 150,000 clones, approximately 80% seen once. The sample was peripheral blood. Receptors were obtained from a man between 65 and 80 years old who had recovered from COVID-19. CDR3s include the opening cysteine and the closing phenylalanine or tryptophan. A D gene is named only where the DNA matches it firmly. Part of the rows lack a size; the others show once, few, many or a class for expanded clones.

V,J,size,D,DNA,CDR3
TRBV6-2/TRBV6-3,TRBJ1-3,-,-,TGTGCCAGCAGTTCCGGGGGTTCTGGAAACACCATATATTTT,CASSSGGSGNTIYF
TRBV12-5,TRBJ2-5,-,TRBD2,TGTGCTAGTGGTTTTGGGACTAGCGGGACGCAAGAGACCCAGTACTTC,CASGFGTSGTQETQYF
TRBV27,TRBJ2-7,-,TRBD2,TGTGCCAGCAGTCCCTTAGCGGGCCTGCCGGTTGGCGAGCAGTACTTC,CASSPLAGLPVGEQYF
TRBV19,TRBJ2-2,-,-,TGTGCCAGTAATAGAGTAGAGACCGGGGAGCTGTTTTTT,CASNRVETGELFF
TRBV6-4,TRBJ2-1,many,-,TGTGCCAGCAGTGACTCTCCCGGGACTGGCGCGTTCTTC,CASSDSPGTGAFF
TRBV6-2/TRBV6-3,TRBJ2-2,-,TRBD2,TGTGCCAGCAGTTCGGGACTAGCGGGAGGATGGACCGGGGAGCTGTTTTTT,CASSSGLAGGWTGELFF
TRBV5-4,TRBJ2-3,-,-,TGTGCCAGCAGCTTGCTAGCGACCAGCACAGATACGCAGTATTTT,CASSLLATSTDTQYF
TRBV29-1,TRBJ2-5,-,TRBD2,TGCAGCATCCGGGACTACCGTCAAGAGACCCAGTACTTC,CSIRDYRQETQYF
TRBV21-1,TRBJ2-7,few,-,TGTGCCAGCAGCAGTCCGGGACTAGTCCCCTACGAGCAGTACTTC,CASSSPGLVPYEQYF
TRBV10-1,TRBJ2-1,few,-,TGCGCCAGCAGTGTTACAGGGTACAATGAGCAGTTCTTC,CASSVTGYNEQFF
TRBV5-1,TRBJ2-7,-,TRBD1,TGCGCCAGCAGCCCGGAGACAGGGTCCTACGAGCAGTACTTC,CASSPETGSYEQYF
TRBV5-1,TRBJ1-5,-,-,TGCGCCAGCAGCTTGGATGGGACAACGGGTCAGCCCCAGCATTTT,CASSLDGTTGQPQHF
TRBV7-2,TRBJ2-5,-,TRBD2,TGTGCCAGCAGCTTTAGCGGGAGTCGGGAGACCCAGTACTTC,CASSFSGSRETQYF
TRBV19,TRBJ1-1,-,-,TGTGCCAGTAGCACAGGGTTGGGGAACACTGAAGCTTTCTTT,CASSTGLGNTEAFF
TRBV7-2,TRBJ1-4,once,-,TGTGCCAGCAGCTTAGTGGGGAGTCGGGAAAAACTGTTTTTT,CASSLVGSREKLFF
TRBV30,TRBJ1-1,-,-,TGTGCCTGGAGTATCGGGGGGCCGTTGGCTTTCTTT,CAWSIGGPLAFF
TRBV7-3,TRBJ2-5,few,-,TGTGCCAGCAGCTTAAGTCCTGCCGGTGAGACCCAGTACTTC,CASSLSPAGETQYF
TRBV18,TRBJ2-7,-,-,TGTGCCAGCTCCGACGGACAGAGCTCCTACGAGCAGTACTTC,CASSDGQSSYEQYF
TRBV28,TRBJ2-7,-,TRBD1,TGTGCCAGCAGCTCTCAAGACAGGGGGCAATCATTCGGCGAGCAGTACTTC,CASSSQDRGQSFGEQYF
TRBV5-6,TRBJ1-6,-,-,TGTGCCAGCAGCTTGTCGGGGGGGCCCTCGGGTCCCCTCCACTTT,CASSLSGGPSGPLHF
TRBV6-2/TRBV6-3,TRBJ1-2,-,TRBD1,TGTGCCAGCAGTTACTCTCGAGTGGGACAGGGGAACTATGGCTACACCTTC,CASSYSRVGQGNYGYTF
TRBV3-1/TRBV3-2,TRBJ2-7,-,TRBD1,TGTGCCAGCAGCCCCGCCCCGGGACAGGGCTACGAGCAGTACTTC,CASSPAPGQGYEQYF
TRBV18,TRBJ2-1,few,-,TGTGCCAGCTCACCTACCGTAGGGAGAAATGAGCAGTTCTTC,CASSPTVGRNEQFF
TRBV5-1,TRBJ2-3,-,TRBD2,TGCGCCAGCAGCTCTGGCGGACTAGACACGCAGTATTTT,CASSSGGLDTQYF
TRBV19,TRBJ1-2,few,TRBD1,TGTGCCAGTAGTCCGGACAGGGGACAAGGCTACACCTTC,CASSPDRGQGYTF
TRBV6-2/TRBV6-3,TRBJ1-2,-,TRBD1,TGTGCCAGCAGTTACCCCCTCGACAGGGGGCTATACGGCTACACCTTC,CASSYPLDRGLYGYTF
TRBV7-3,TRBJ2-1,-,-,TGTGCCAGCAGCTTAGCCGGGAACTCCTACAATGAGCAGTTCTTC,CASSLAGNSYNEQFF
TRBV6-4,TRBJ2-3,-,-,TGTGCCAGCAGTGACTCAGGCGGGAGCACAGATACGCAGTATTTT,CASSDSGGSTDTQYF
TRBV27,TRBJ2-7,once,-,TGTGCCAGCAGTTTATCGGACAGTATCTCCTACGAGCAGTACTTC,CASSLSDSISYEQYF
TRBV19,TRBJ1-2,-,-,TGTGCCAGTAGTGCTCCCTCGTGGCAAGGCGGGGGCTACACCTTC,CASSAPSWQGGGYTF
TRBV27,TRBJ2-1,once,-,TGTGCCAGCAGTTTACGTTCGGGAGACTCCTACAATGAGCAGTTCTTC,CASSLRSGDSYNEQFF
TRBV18,TRBJ2-7,-,TRBD2,TGTGCCAGCTCACCGGGACTAGCGGGAGGGAAGGTCTACGAGCAGTACTTC,CASSPGLAGGKVYEQYF
TRBV6-6,TRBJ1-2,-,TRBD1,TGTGCCAGCAGTTACAAAGGGACAGGCCTTAACTATGGCTACACCTTC,CASSYKGTGLNYGYTF
TRBV4-2,TRBJ2-7,-,TRBD2,TGTGCCAGCAGCCAGGGACTATCCTACGAGCAGTACTTC,CASSQGLSYEQYF
TRBV6-5,TRBJ2-7,few,-,TGTGCCAGCAGCAAAAACCCTACAGGGTCGGCCGAGCAGTACTTC,CASSKNPTGSAEQYF
TRBV14,TRBJ2-7,-,TRBD2,TGTGCCAGCAGCCAAGATCATGGGTGGGGGACTACATTCTCCTACGAGCAGTACTTC,CASSQDHGWGTTFSYEQYF
TRBV5-6,TRBJ1-2,-,TRBD1,TGTGCCAGCAGCTGGGACAGAAACTATGGCTACACCTTC,CASSWDRNYGYTF
TRBV5-1,TRBJ2-6,-,-,TGCGCCAGCAGCTTGGTGATTCAGGCTTCTGGGGCCAACGTCCTGACTTTC,CASSLVIQASGANVLTF
TRBV7-8,TRBJ2-4,-,-,TGTGCCAGCAGCTTAGTTTCCACGGGTGGGAACATTCAGTACTTC,CASSLVSTGGNIQYF
TRBV2,TRBJ1-5,-,-,TGTGCCAGCAGTGAATCAGGAAATCAGCCCCAGCATTTT,CASSESGNQPQHF
TRBV11-2,TRBJ2-1,-,TRBD2,TGTGCCAGCAGCTCTACTAGCGGGGCCTACAATGAGCAGTTCTTC,CASSSTSGAYNEQFF
TRBV29-1,TRBJ1-1,-,TRBD1,TGCAGCGGGACAGGGGACGACACTGAAGCTTTCTTT,CSGTGDDTEAFF
TRBV9,TRBJ2-7,few,TRBD1,TGTGCCAGCAGCGTAGCCTCGGACAGGGATGATGAGCAGTACTTC,CASSVASDRDDEQYF
TRBV5-4,TRBJ2-5,-,TRBD1,TGTGCCAGCAGCTCCCCGGGACAGGGGAACGGAGAGACCCAGTACTTC,CASSSPGQGNGETQYF
TRBV12-3/TRBV12-4,TRBJ2-1,-,-,TGTGCCAGCAGCCCAAACGGGATCACTGAGCAGTTCTTC,CASSPNGITEQFF
TRBV28,TRBJ1-1,once,-,TGTGCCAGCAGTTTATTCATGAACACTGAAGCTTTCTTT,CASSLFMNTEAFF
TRBV27,TRBJ2-2,-,-,TGTGCCAGCAGTATCTCTCTAGTAGGGGAGCTGTTTTTT,CASSISLVGELFF
TRBV4-3,TRBJ2-7,-,TRBD1,TGCGCCAGCAGCCAAAGACAGGGCGGAGAGCAGTACTTC,CASSQRQGGEQYF
TRBV15,TRBJ1-5,-,TRBD1,TGTGCCACCAGCACCGGGACAGGACGAAGCAATCAGCCCCAGCATTTT,CATSTGTGRSNQPQHF
TRBV21-1,TRBJ1-1,-,-,TGTGCCAGCAGCAGAGACAGGGGCGCTTTCTTT,CASSRDRGAFF
TRBV20-1,TRBJ1-1,-,TRBD1,TGCAGTGCTAGTGGACAGGGGGGGACCACTGAAGCTTTCTTT,CSASGQGGTTEAFF